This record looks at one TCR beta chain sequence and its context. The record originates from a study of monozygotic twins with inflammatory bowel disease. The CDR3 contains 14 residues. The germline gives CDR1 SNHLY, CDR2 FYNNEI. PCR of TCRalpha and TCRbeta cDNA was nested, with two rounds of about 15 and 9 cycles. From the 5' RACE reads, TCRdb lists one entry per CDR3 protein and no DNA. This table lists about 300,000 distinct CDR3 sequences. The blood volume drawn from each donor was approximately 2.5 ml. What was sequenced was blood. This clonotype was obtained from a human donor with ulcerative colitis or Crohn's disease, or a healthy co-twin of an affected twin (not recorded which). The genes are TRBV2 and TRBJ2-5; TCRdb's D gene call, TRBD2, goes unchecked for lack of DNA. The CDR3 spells CASTDGSREETQYF.